The next 23 T cell receptor beta chains were all read from a single sample in a study of blood T cells in healthy people across ages. Using a J-beta primer mix together with a sample-barcoded 5' primer, a second PCR was run for roughly 7 to 12 cycles. TCRdb re-derived calls from the 5' RACE reads in MiXCR, one entry per CDR3 protein. The repertoire holds some 900,000 distinct CDR3 sequences, about 44% seen once, with 13% in the top ten. The material sequenced was blood. These receptors all come from a young man in good health.

The genes are TRBV5-1 and TRBJ1-1, with TRBD1 matching 10 bases. The V gene's germline CDR1 is SGHRS and CDR2 YFSETQ. CDR3 length: 15 amino acids. J gave up 11 bases and V 2 bases, and 12 bases lay outside the gene matches. The DNA for the CDR3 is TGCGCCAGCAGCTTTTCCGTAGCGGGACAGGGGTTCGCTTTCTTT. Translation: CASSFSVAGQGFAFF. Supplemented by reference TRBV5-1 and TRBJ1-1, the full variable domain reads KAGVTQTPRYLIKTRGQQVTLSCSPISGHRSVSWYQQTPGQGLQFLFEYFSETQRNKGNFPGRFSGRQFSNSRSEMNVSTLELGDSALYLCASSFSVAGQGFAFFGQGTRLTVV.

The chain combines TRBV20-1 with TRBJ1-6, with D maybe TRBD1 (5 bases). With 3 bases removed from V and 4 bases from J, the gap between germline ends came to 10 bases. Germline lookup yields CDR1 DFQATT and CDR2 SNEGSKA (reference sequence). The CDR3 has 14 residues. This CDR3 reads CSASSRDYNSPLHF. The DNA of the CDR3 is TGCAGTGCTAGTTCCAGGGATTATAATTCACCCCTCCACTTT.

The genes are TRBV7-2 and TRBJ2-3; 7 bases are shared with TRBD1. J gave up 4 bases and V 5 bases, and 6 bases lay outside the gene matches. The CDR3 runs 14 residues. Germline CDR1 is SGHTA and CDR2 is FQGNSA. CDR3 sequence: CASSTNRGADTQYF. The CDR3 DNA is TGTGCCAGCAGCACGAACAGGGGTGCAGATACGCAGTATTTT.

V usage is TRBV4-2 and J usage is TRBJ1-1, with TRBD1 matching over 7 bases. The CDR3 runs to 18 residues. The junction had 10 bases not matched to a gene; V was cut back by 0 bases and J by 0 bases. The V gene's germline CDR1 is LGHNA and CDR2 YNFKEQ. The CDR3 DNA reads TGTGCCAGCAGCCAAGATCCACCGACAGGGCTTTTGAACACTGAAGCTTTCTTT. Translation: CASSQDPPTGLLNTEAFF.

V gene TRBV5-1 combines with J gene TRBJ1-2; 7 bases are shared with TRBD1. Trimming took 4 bases from V and 5 from J; bases not matched to a gene: 14. CDR1 and CDR2 (germline): SGHRS, YFSETQ. There are 16 residues in the CDR3. CDR3 in amino acids: CASSPNPQTGLYGYTF. CDR3 nucleotide sequence: TGCGCCAGCAGCCCCAACCCCCAGACAGGGTTATATGGCTACACCTTC.

This chain connects TRBV11-1 to TRBJ2-2, with D possibly TRBD2 on 6 matching bases. Germline V gene sequence: CDR1 SGHAT, CDR2 FQDESV (reference sequence). The V and J ends lost 1 base and 5 bases respectively, with 11 bases between them. The CDR3 is made up of 15 amino acids. The CDR3 is CASSLELAGTGELFF. DNA for the CDR3: TGTGCCAGCAGCTTAGAGCTCGCGGGAACCGGGGAGCTGTTTTTT.

The rearrangement joins TRBV6-5 to TRBJ2-1; 7 bases line up with TRBD2. The V and J ends lost 8 bases and 3 bases, in that order; junction bases with no gene match: 13. The CDR3 contains 16 residues. Germline CDR1 reads MNHEY; CDR2 reads SVGAGI. The CDR3 is CASRTASGRIYNEQFF. The DNA for the CDR3 is TGTGCCAGCCGCACGGCTAGCGGACGCATCTACAATGAGCAGTTCTTC.

The chain couples TRBV24-1 to TRBJ2-4, with no clear D. Germline-derived CDR1 and CDR2 are KGHDR and SFDVKD. V lost 3 bases and J 6 bases, leaving 5 bases between the germline ends. This CDR3 comprises 12 residues. This chain's CDR3 is CATSDAANIQYF. In nucleotides, the CDR3 is TGTGCCACCAGTGATGCCGCAAACATTCAGTACTTC.

This clonotype appeared a few times. This chain uses TRBV11-1 with TRBJ2-6; D possibly matches TRBD1 or TRBD2 (5 bases each). CDR1 is SGHAT and CDR2 is FQDESV in the germline V gene (reference sequence). V was trimmed by 8 bases and J by 2 bases, leaving 16 bases between them. This CDR3 comprises 16 residues. DNA for the CDR3: TGTGCCAGCGGACTTAATCTGGGGCCTGGGGCCAACGTCCTGACTTTC. Its translation is CASGLNLGPGANVLTF.

The table lists this clonotype with a few counts. V gene TRBV29-1 combines with J gene TRBJ1-2; tentatively, D is TRBD1 (6 bases). The CDR3 consists of 15 residues. The germline gives CDR1 SQVTM, CDR2 ANQGSEA. With 0 bases removed from V and 8 bases from J, the gap between germline ends came to 19 bases. CDR3 region: CSVEDRGTSPWGYTF. The CDR3 bases are TGCAGCGTTGAAGATCGGGGGACATCGCCGTGGGGCTACACCTTC.

This chain uses TRBV4-1 with TRBJ2-1; D is possibly TRBD1 or TRBD2 (5 bases each). Germline CDR1 and CDR2: MGHRA and YSYEKL. V was shortened by 1 base and J by 4 bases, with 17 bases between the two germline ends. The CDR3 is 17 amino acids. CDR3 region: CASSQGPLGDVYNEQFF. The DNA for the CDR3 is TGCGCCAGCAGCCAAGGTCCTTTAGGGGACGTTTACAATGAGCAGTTCTTC.

The chain has TRBV15 and TRBJ2-1; TRBD1 is a possible D gene (5 bases). The CDR3 is 16 amino acids. V shed 0 bases and J shed 2 bases, with 11 bases lying between them. Per the germline V gene, CDR1 is LNHNV and CDR2 is YYDKDF (reference sequence). The CDR3, as DNA: TGTGCCACCAGCAGAGATGGGGCAGGTACCTACAATGAGCAGTTCTTC. This translates into CATSRDGAGTYNEQFF.

In its sample, this clonotype was seen once. The V call is TRBV20-1, the J call TRBJ2-3; a weak D match, TRBD2 (7 bases). Between the trimmed V and J ends, which lost 3 bases and 0 bases, there was a span of 16 bases. Germline CDR1 is DFQATT and CDR2 is SNEGSKA (reference sequence). The CDR3 has 16 amino acids. The CDR3 DNA is TGCAGTGCTAGTATTGTCGGGGGGCGAAGCACAGATACGCAGTATTTT. Amino acid sequence: CSASIVGGRSTDTQYF.

This clonotype has a handful of counts. V usage is TRBV7-2 and J usage is TRBJ1-5, with TRBD1 as a possible D gene (6 bases). Trimming removed 5 bases from V and 0 bases from J, with 8 bases in between. This CDR3 has 14 residues. Germline V gene data show CDR1 as SGHTA and CDR2 as FQGNSA. CDR3 in amino acids: CASSMDSSNQPQHF. The DNA for the CDR3 is TGTGCCAGCAGCATGGACAGTAGCAATCAGCCCCAGCATTTT. Full variable domain (outside the CDR3, taken from reference TRBV7-2 and TRBJ1-5): GAGVSQSPSNKVTEKGKDVELRCDPISGHTALYWYRQSLGQGLEFLIYFQGNSAPDKSGLPSDRFSAERTGGSVSTLTIQRTQQEDSAVYLCASSMDSSNQPQHFGDGTRLSIL.

This clonotype was seen a few times. CDR3 protein: CASSEAVFVGEQYF. CDR3 DNA sequence: TGTGCCAGCAGTGAAGCGGTATTCGTTGGGGAGCAGTACTTC. The chain recombines TRBV6-1 with TRBJ2-5, with TRBD2 as a possible D gene (5 bases). V shed 0 bases and J shed 11 bases, with 16 bases lying between them. Germline V gene lookup returns CDR1 MNHNS and CDR2 SASEGT. The CDR3 consists of 14 residues.

The V gene is TRBV20-1, the J gene TRBJ1-6, with D maybe TRBD1 (5 bases). V was pared by 0 bases and J by 10 bases, with 13 bases between. The length of the CDR3 is 14 residues. CDR1 is DFQATT and CDR2 is SNEGSKA in the germline V gene (reference sequence). The DNA of the CDR3 is TGCAGTGCTAGAGATCCGGTCCCAGGGTCACCCCTCCACTTT. This translates into CSARDPVPGSPLHF.

J is TRBJ2-3 and V is TRBV20-1; 9 positions match TRBD1. With 5 bases clipped from V and 4 bases from J, the junction kept 10 bases outside the gene matches. CDR1 DFQATT and CDR2 SNEGSKA come from the germline V gene (reference sequence). The CDR3 is 15 amino acids. CDR3 protein: CSAGPGTGTPDTQYF. DNA of the CDR3: TGCAGTGCTGGACCCGGGACAGGGACCCCAGATACGCAGTATTTT.

This chain connects TRBV12-3 or TRBV12-4 to TRBJ1-1, with D perhaps TRBD1 (5 bases). This CDR3 has 14 amino acids. Trimming left V 7 bases short and J 2 bases short, with 14 bases between. In DNA, the CDR3 is TGTGCCAGCACCGCAAGGGGAGGTAACACTGAAGCTTTCTTT. Amino acids: CASTARGGNTEAFF.

There are many counts of this clonotype. V and J are TRBV29-1 and TRBJ2-7; 9 nucleotides line up with TRBD2. Germline V gene sequence: CDR1 SQVTM, CDR2 ANQGSEA. The CDR3 loop spans 12 amino acids. Germline trimming cut 6 bases from V and 5 bases from J; bases unmatched to any gene: 5. CDR3 sequence reads: CSVAGLANEQYF. In DNA, the CDR3 is TGCAGCGTCGCCGGACTAGCGAACGAGCAGTACTTC.

V gene TRBV6-5 combines with J gene TRBJ1-1, with a possible D match to TRBD1 (5 bases). V gave up 7 bases and J gave up 1 base, with 13 bases separating them. Germline CDR1 MNHEY, CDR2 SVGAGI. The CDR3 is made up of 14 amino acids. CDR3 region: CASKKGTGNTEAFF. The CDR3 DNA reads TGTGCCAGCAAAAAGGGGACGGGGAACACTGAAGCTTTCTTT.

The chain has TRBV4-2 and TRBJ2-2; 9 bases line up with TRBD1. Germline trimming cut 3 bases from V and 8 bases from J; bases unmatched to any gene: 13. Germline V gene sequence: CDR1 LGHNA, CDR2 YNFKEQ. CDR3 length: 17 amino acids. For the CDR3, the DNA is TGTGCCAGCAGCCAGCAGATGCCGGGACAGGGAACAGGGGAGCTGTTTTTT. It specifies CASSQQMPGQGTGELFF.

In nucleotides, the CDR3 is TGCGCCAGCAGCTTCCACCAGGTCCCCTGGGACACTGAAGCTTTCTTT. Protein sequence: CASSFHQVPWDTEAFF. V usage is TRBV5-1 and J usage is TRBJ1-1; unclear D gene. The CDR3 is made up of 16 amino acids. Germline CDR1 SGHRS, CDR2 YFSETQ. V dropped 2 bases and J dropped 3 bases, with 17 bases sitting between them.

J is TRBJ2-5 and V is TRBV10-3, with D unresolved. Trimming shortened V by 2 bases and J by 6 bases, and 16 bases separated the two germline ends. This CDR3 comprises 15 residues. Germline CDR1 ENHRY, CDR2 SYGVKD. The CDR3 here is CAISEAKGPGQTQYF. The CDR3 DNA follows: TGTGCCATCAGTGAGGCGAAGGGCCCGGGTCAGACCCAGTACTTC.